The T cell receptor beta chain under discussion was sequenced for a study of blood T cells in healthy people across ages. The CDR3 is 15 residues long. Germline V gene lookup returns CDR1 SNHLY and CDR2 FYNNEI. Trimming removed 1 base from V and 3 bases from J, with 10 bases in between. The authors ran a second PCR of about 6 to 11 cycles using a sample-barcoded 5' primer and a J-beta primer mix. MiXCR was run by TCRdb on the 5' RACE reads, yielding one entry per CDR3 protein. The profile covers about 640,000 distinct CDR3 sequences, with about 53% appearing a single time and 30% to 40% taken by the ten largest.

This TCR was recovered from a man aged 60-69 years in good health. Material: blood. The V and J genes are TRBV2 and TRBJ2-1, with D possibly being TRBD1 or TRBD2 (6 bases each). The CDR3 bases are TGTGCCAGCAGTGAAGAGGAGGGGGTCTACAATGAGCAGTTCTTC. Translating it yields CASSEEEGVYNEQFF.